The sample holds a few counts of the clone carrying this T cell receptor (beta chain). Its antigen is not known. The PCR made use of 60 Vbeta and 13 Jbeta primers. The repertoire was sequenced with immunoSEQ multiplex PCR; TCRdb's copy has only in-frame clones and lacks some. The sample has about 160,000 clones; 82% are singletons. At sampling all donors were nominally healthy, likely with unrecorded immune exposures. J lost 9 bases, V lost 4 bases, and 8 bases had no gene match. The CDR3 spans 14 residues. CDR1 LNHNV and CDR2 YYDKDF come from the germline V gene (reference sequence). The sample comes from a study of cytomegalovirus exposure and HLA in healthy donors. Study-level background: In a previous analysis, about 100 million unique TCR beta sequences were found from about 190 million T cells. Study-level points and caveats: Under in vitro conditions, a few CMV-associated chains were confirmed as specific for CMV antigens. In a later analysis, a missense DCLRE1C variant was linked to TCR beta V- and J-gene trimming.

The chain employs TRBV15 and TRBJ1-5; 8 bases agree with TRBD1. This TCR was sampled from a girl aged 10 to 17 in good health and CMV-seropositive. The source material was PBMCs. CDR3 region: CATSTGDRFRPQHF. The DNA of the CDR3 is TGTGCCACCAGCACAGGGGACAGGTTTCGGCCCCAGCATTTT.